This passage covers 4 T cell receptor beta chains from one sample sequenced in a study of blood T cell repertoires in COVID-19. Clones were read by immunoSEQ multiplex PCR, and TCRdb kept only the in-frame ones, dropping some. The profile covers some 290,000 clones, with 81% appearing a single time and 2.5% to 3% taken by the ten largest. The material sequenced was peripheral blood. These receptor sequences come from a woman aged 60 to 75 with active or convalescent COVID-19.

J is TRBJ1-2 and V is TRBV7-9, with D possibly TRBD1 on 5 matching bases. Germline V gene lookup returns CDR1 SEHNR and CDR2 FQNEAQ (reference sequence). The CDR3 covers 13 residues. V was shortened by 8 bases and J by 3 bases, with 13 bases between the two germline ends. This CDR3 is CASAMEGHYGYTF. For the CDR3, the DNA is TGTGCCAGCGCCATGGAGGGGCACTATGGCTACACCTTC.

This sequence joins TRBV27 and TRBJ1-1; 8 bases are shared with TRBD1. This CDR3 comprises 14 residues. From germline, CDR1 is MNHEY and CDR2 SMNVEV (reference sequence). The V and J ends lost 1 base and 5 bases, in that order; junction bases with no gene match: 3. The CDR3 nucleotides are TGTGCCAGCAGTTTATACAGGGGGGGGACTGAAGCTTTCTTT. Translated: CASSLYRGGTEAFF.

The chain employs TRBV10-3 and TRBJ2-1, with 9 bases aligning to TRBD2. This CDR3 comprises 17 residues. The germline gives CDR1 ENHRY, CDR2 SYGVKD. J was trimmed by 5 bases and V by 5 bases; bases with no gene match: 13. CDR3 amino acids: CAISPPLGSGGNNEQFF. CDR3 DNA: TGTGCCATCAGTCCCCCGCTAGGAAGCGGGGGGAACAATGAGCAGTTCTTC.

There are a few counts of this clone. The chain has TRBV29-1 and TRBJ1-3; weak D call: TRBD1 (6 bases). CDR3 length: 15 amino acids. Germline CDR1 reads SQVTM; CDR2 reads ANQGSEA. Trimming removed 1 base from V and 6 bases from J, with 16 bases in between. This CDR3 is CSVEADQGSLNTIYF. The CDR3 DNA sequence: TGCAGCGTTGAAGCCGACCAGGGGTCTCTAAACACCATATATTTT. The entire variable domain, with the rest obtained from reference TRBV29-1 and TRBJ1-3, is as follows: SAVISQKPSRDICQRGTSLTIQCQVDSQVTMMFWYRQQPGQSLTLIATANQGSEATYESGFVIDKFPISRPNLTFSTLTVSNMSPEDSSIYLCSVEADQGSLNTIYFGEGSWLTVV.